Below are 10 T cell receptor beta chains sequenced from a single sample in a study of CD8+ T cells in alopecia areata. Extraction of RNA preceded its reverse transcription into cDNA, which served as the sequencing template. Produced via immunoSEQ multiplex PCR; TCRdb's table is partial and in-frame only. The table includes around 34,000 clones, about 60% detected once. The sequencing input was NKG2D-high CD8+ T cells sorted from blood. Receptors were obtained from a human donor with alopecia areata.

V is TRBV15 and J is TRBJ2-1, with D maybe TRBD1 (5 bases). Looked up from germline, CDR1 is LNHNV and CDR2 is YYDKDF (reference sequence). This CDR3 comprises 14 residues. Trimming pared 0 bases from V and 5 bases from J, leaving 8 bases between. The CDR3 region has the DNA TGTGCCACCAGCAGAGAGGCAGGGCACAATGAGCAGTTCTTC. It yields the protein CATSREAGHNEQFF. Combining the CDR3 with reference TRBV15 and TRBJ2-1 gives the whole variable domain DAMVIQNPRYQVTQFGKPVTLSCSQTLNHNVMYWYQQKSSQAPKLLFHYYDKDFNNEADTPDNFQSRRPNTSFCFLDIRSPGLGDTAMYLCATSREAGHNEQFFGPGTRLTVL.

The chain carries TRBV25-1 and TRBJ2-7; D unclear. This CDR3 spans 13 amino acids. Trimming shortened V by 3 bases and J by 4 bases, and 10 bases separated the two germline ends. Germline CDR1 reads MGHDK; CDR2 reads SYGVNS. CDR3 DNA sequence: TGTGCCAGCAGTGAGGTAGGCCCTTACGAGCAGTACTTC. Residues: CASSEVGPYEQYF.

This clone was found a few times. The chain combines TRBV4-1 with TRBJ2-7, with D perhaps TRBD2 (6 bases). The ends were cut back, 0 bases at V and 6 bases at J, with 9 bases in the middle. The germline V gene has CDR1 MGHRA and CDR2 YSYEKL. This CDR3 region has 13 residues. In DNA form, the CDR3 reads TGCGCCAGCAGCCAAGATATCGGGGGCGAGCAGTACTTC. Protein: CASSQDIGGEQYF.

V is TRBV4-3 and J is TRBJ2-7; tentatively, D is TRBD1 or TRBD2 (5 bases each). Germline V lookup: CDR1 LGHNA, CDR2 YSLEER. The CDR3 is 15 residues long. The germline V and J ends were trimmed by 4 bases and 6 bases, with 19 bases remaining between them. As DNA, the CDR3 is TGCGCCAGCAGCCGCTCCGCCCGGGACCTCCGCGAGCAGTACTTC. As protein: CASSRSARDLREQYF.

This clone was counted ten times or more. V is TRBV7-9 and J is TRBJ1-1; D is unresolved. Germline CDR1 reads SEHNR; CDR2 reads FQNEAQ (reference sequence). V gave up 5 bases and J gave up 4 bases, with 8 bases separating them. The CDR3 contains 12 residues. CDR3 region: CASSPTGTEAFF. CDR3 coding DNA: TGTGCCAGCAGCCCTACCGGCACTGAAGCTTTCTTT. The full variable domain, in which reference TRBV7-9 and TRBJ1-1 provide the parts outside the CDR3, is DTGVSQNPRHKITKRGQNVTFRCDPISEHNRLYWYRQTLGQGPEFLTYFQNEAQLEKSRLLSDRFSAERPKGSFSTLEIQRTEQGDSAMYLCASSPTGTEAFFGQGTRLTVV.

The chain joins TRBV27 to TRBJ1-4; D is uncertain. This CDR3 spans 15 amino acids. Trimming shortened V by 2 bases and J by 0 bases, and 7 bases separated the two germline ends. Germline CDR1 and CDR2: MNHEY and SMNVEV (reference sequence). In nucleotides, the CDR3 is TGTGCCAGCAGTTTAAGTCGTTCAACTAATGAAAAACTGTTTTTT. Its protein product is CASSLSRSTNEKLFF.

The chain uses TRBV13 and TRBJ2-2; TRBD1 aligns across 9 bases. CDR1 is PRHDT and CDR2 is FYEKMQ in the germline V gene (reference sequence). With 3 bases clipped from V and 5 bases from J, the junction kept 4 bases outside the gene matches. The CDR3 totals 15 residues. CDR3 amino acids: CASSFGTGLTGELFF. In nucleotides, the CDR3 is TGTGCCAGCAGCTTTGGGACAGGGTTAACCGGGGAGCTGTTTTTT.

By proportion, this clone is medium-sized (0.01 to 0.1%). The chain joins TRBV28 to TRBJ1-1; D gene unclear. The CDR3 runs to 11 residues. The V and J ends lost 3 bases and 7 bases respectively, with 6 bases between them. Germline values: CDR1 MDHEN, CDR2 SYDVKM. CDR3: CASSFPDEAFF. The CDR3 DNA is TGTGCCAGCAGTTTCCCGGATGAAGCTTTCTTT.

This clone was seen a handful of times. The chain employs TRBV28 and TRBJ2-3; 14 bases match TRBD2. After removal of 4 bases from V and 4 bases from J, the junction contained 13 bases not matched to a gene. The CDR3 spans 19 residues. Germline values: CDR1 MDHEN, CDR2 SYDVKM. CDR3: CASSCLIRLAGGPPDTQYF. The CDR3 coding sequence is TGTGCCAGCAGTTGCTTAATCCGACTAGCGGGAGGGCCCCCAGATACGCAGTATTTT.

This clone is classed as medium-sized. The rearrangement links TRBV7-9 to TRBJ2-5, with D tentatively TRBD1 (6 bases). V lost 5 bases, J lost 4 bases, and 14 bases lay in between. This CDR3 spans 14 amino acids. Germline V gives CDR1 SEHNR, CDR2 FQNEAQ (reference sequence). Here the CDR3 DNA reads TGTGCCAGCAGCGCCGCAGGGGTCGGAGAGACCCAGTACTTC. Translated, it gives CASSAAGVGETQYF.